This is a list of T cell receptor beta chains from one sample in a study of cytomegalovirus exposure and HLA in healthy donors. Assay: immunoSEQ multiplex PCR; the TCRdb copy retains only in-frame clones and omits some. The table includes roughly 170,000 clones, roughly 80% detected once. Sequencing input: PBMCs. The receptors here all came from a man between 25 and 39 years old in good health and CMV-seronegative. CDR3s leave out the opening cysteine and the closing phenylalanine or tryptophan.

cdr3_aa | v_call
ASSFQPGQNGYT | TRBV5-1
ASSPLQGTGELF | TRBV18
ASSLAGLPIDEQY | TRBV7-2
ATAPGGPQETQY | TRBV10-3
ASSYLAGGLRSTDTQY | TRBV18
ASSWGQGFIYEQY | TRBV7-2
ATVPGTSGTTGELF | TRBV10-3
ASMGGRRGGEAQY | TRBV6-6
ASITGGGGARETQY | TRBV5-6
ASSQGGQRTYEQY | TRBV7-8
ASSPSDRGAQPQH | TRBV18
ASSQDNPGGNTIY | TRBV4-1
ASSLEGGANTEAF | TRBV7-2
ASSKTGGAGEKLF | TRBV7-6
AWTDYSNQPQH | TRBV30
ASSTWGNYGYT | TRBV25-1
ASSLAADANNEQF | TRBV7-9
ASSETVNSPLH | TRBV2
ASSYSMGYT | TRBV6-6
ASSEIAGLRGTGELF | TRBV6-1
ASGTFWEEGNTEAF | TRBV12-5
ATSREVAGAYEQY | TRBV15
ASRRLTGGDEQF | TRBV19
ASSLNRAVGQGALY | TRBV7-3
ASSGDRVNNSPLH | TRBV5-1
ASSIVGQGTYEQY | TRBV19
ASSGALSVNSPLH | TRBV6-1
ASRAGTGYQETQY | TRBV28
ASSLAASGRATYEQY | TRBV5-6
ASSLLGGGHSGANVLT | TRBV5-4
ASSFGTGVRTEAF | TRBV11-2
ASSLTSQRGGPLH | TRBV28
ASSYSAAGRGNTIY | TRBV6-5
ASSNTGGAGNQPQH | TRBV19
ASRRGMNTEAF | TRBV6-5
AWSAQQVPYSYEQY | TRBV30
AWSHVIAGGTTYNEQF | TRBV30
ASSLVANNEQF | TRBV5-1